Below are 21 T cell receptor beta chains sequenced from a single sample in a study of shared clonotypes between healthy human individuals. Naive CD8 cells comprised CD45RO-negative, CCR7-positively selected cells, excluding terminally differentiated effector memory CD45RA+ cells. The method was immunoSEQ multiplex PCR; TCRdb's version includes in-frame clones alone and lacks a portion of them. This sample carries about 2.1 million clones, about 94% of them seen once, and the ten largest clones take about 1.7%. The sample comprised naive CD8+ T cells from PBMCs. The receptors here all came from a man in his late teens or twenties in good health. Some clones in this sample may be carry-over from other donors' samples.

The chain couples TRBV5-1 to TRBJ2-7, with 11 bases fitting TRBD1. V gave up 7 bases and J gave up 4 bases; unmatched junction bases: 7. The CDR3 contains 14 residues. Germline V lookup: CDR1 SGHRS, CDR2 YFSETQ. The CDR3 DNA reads as TGCGCCAGCCGGACCGGGACAGGGGGGTACGAGCAGTACTTC. Encoded protein: CASRTGTGGYEQYF.

This clone was observed once. The chain links TRBV5-6 to TRBJ2-5; 8 bases match TRBD1. The CDR3 runs 16 residues. J gave up 3 bases and V 0 bases, and 7 bases lay outside the gene matches. Per germline, CDR1 SGHDT and CDR2 YYEEEE. CDR3 in DNA: TGTGCCAGCAGCTTGGGTACAGGGGGTTTGGAAGAGACCCAGTACTTC. As protein: CASSLGTGGLEETQYF.

The chain combines TRBV7-3 with TRBJ1-3; D is uncertain. V was pared by 8 bases and J by 3 bases, with 14 bases between. The CDR3 covers 14 residues. Per germline, CDR1 SGHTA and CDR2 FQGTGA. The CDR3 region is CASGNPGDGNTIYF. The CDR3 DNA is TGTGCCAGCGGAAATCCCGGGGATGGAAACACCATATATTTT.

The V and J genes are TRBV25-1 and TRBJ2-4; D possibly uses TRBD1 or TRBD2 (6 bases each). The V gene lost 3 bases and the J gene lost 1 base, with 13 bases spanning the gap. The germline CDR1 and CDR2 sequences are MGHDK and SYGVNS. The CDR3 loop spans 16 amino acids. The CDR3 DNA follows: TGTGCCAGCAGTGACACGGGGGCGATGGCCAAAAACATTCAGTACTTC. Amino acid sequence: CASSDTGAMAKNIQYF.

With regard to this clone: Distinct nucleotide sequences in the sample also encode this CDR3. This chain links TRBV9 with TRBJ2-1, with TRBD2 matching 11 bases. Trimming at V came to 3 bases and at J to 4 bases, leaving 6 bases not matched to a gene. CDR1 is SGDLS, CDR2 YYNGEE, per germline. The CDR3 covers 16 residues. The CDR3 coding sequence is TGTGCCAGCAGCGCGCCCCTAGCGGGAGGATACAATGAGCAGTTCTTC. Protein sequence: CASSAPLAGGYNEQFF.

For the CDR3, the DNA is TGTGCCAGCAGTTTATTCGGCGACGTCAACCCGAACACTGAAGCTTTCTTT. Protein sequence: CASSLFGDVNPNTEAFF. The rearrangement joins TRBV28 to TRBJ1-1; D remains ambiguous. CDR1 is MDHEN, CDR2 SYDVKM, per germline. The CDR3 totals 17 residues. The V and J ends lost 1 base and 1 base respectively, with 16 bases between them.

This chain joins TRBV13 and TRBJ2-5; D is perhaps TRBD1 (5 bases). CDR1 and CDR2 (germline): PRHDT, FYEKMQ (reference sequence). The V gene lost 5 bases and the J gene lost 2 bases, with 15 bases spanning the gap. This CDR3 comprises 15 residues. The CDR3 is CASSIAGALQETQYF. CDR3 DNA: TGTGCCAGCAGCATTGCTGGGGCCTTACAAGAGACCCAGTACTTC.

The chain combines TRBV27 with TRBJ2-1, with D possibly being TRBD2 (6 bases). CDR3 size: 15 residues. CDR1 and CDR2 (germline): MNHEY, SMNVEV (reference sequence). Trimming left V 2 bases short and J 7 bases short, with 15 bases between. The CDR3 coding sequence is TGTGCCAGCAGTTTAGGCGGGATTCCAAGGAATGAGCAGTTCTTC. Its translation is CASSLGGIPRNEQFF.

The V and J genes are TRBV5-6 and TRBJ1-2; D possibly corresponds to TRBD1 (5 bases). Germline CDR1 is SGHDT and CDR2 is YYEEEE. Trimming pared 0 bases from V and 4 bases from J, leaving 7 bases between. The CDR3 length is 13 residues. The CDR3 region has the DNA TGTGCCAGCAGCTTGGGGGGCCCCTATGGCTACACCTTC. Translation gives CASSLGGPYGYTF.

This chain links TRBV6-1 with TRBJ2-7, with TRBD2 matching 12 bases. J gave up 3 bases and V 8 bases, and 2 bases lay outside the gene matches. This CDR3 spans 13 amino acids. Germline V lookup: CDR1 MNHNS, CDR2 SASEGT. The CDR3, as DNA: TGTGCCAGCCGGACTAGCGGGATCTACGAGCAGTACTTC. This encodes CASRTSGIYEQYF.

V is TRBV27 and J is TRBJ1-1; 10 nucleotides line up with TRBD1. The CDR3 is 12 residues long. Germline V lookup: CDR1 MNHEY, CDR2 SMNVEV (reference sequence). V trimming: 6 bases; J trimming: 9 bases; junction bases outside the gene matches: 4. The CDR3 protein is CASRDRGIKAFF. CDR3 in DNA: TGTGCCAGCAGGGACAGGGGGATCAAAGCTTTCTTT.

The chain combines TRBV9 with TRBJ1-2; TRBD1 is a possible D gene (6 bases). With 3 bases removed from V and 4 bases from J, the gap between germline ends came to 19 bases. There are 16 residues in the CDR3. The germline V gene encodes CDR1 SGDLS and CDR2 YYNGEE. In nucleotides, the CDR3 is TGTGCCAGCAGCGAACCGGGCACAGGGACTCCCTATGGCTACACCTTC. It encodes CASSEPGTGTPYGYTF. The variable domain in full, completed from reference TRBV9 and TRBJ1-2, reads DSGVTQTPKHLITATGQRVTLRCSPRSGDLSVYWYQQSLDQGLQFLIQYYNGEERAKGNILERFSAQQFPDLHSELNLSSLELGDSALYFCASSEPGTGTPYGYTFGSGTRLTVV.

The chain employs TRBV6-6 and TRBJ2-2; 9 bases fit TRBD1. J was trimmed by 5 bases and V by 0 bases; bases with no gene match: 4. This CDR3 contains 16 residues. Germline V lookup: CDR1 MNHNY, CDR2 SVGAGI (reference sequence). Here the CDR3 DNA reads TGTGCCAGCAGTTACTCCGGGACAGGGAAAACCGGGGAGCTGTTTTTT. Amino acids: CASSYSGTGKTGELFF.

The chain joins TRBV28 to TRBJ1-1; TRBD1 matches at 9 bases. Germline values: CDR1 MDHEN, CDR2 SYDVKM. The V segment lost 3 bases and the J segment 3 bases; nucleotides outside the gene matches: 5. The CDR3 consists of 15 residues. CDR3: CASSLSGTGYTEAFF. CDR3 bases: TGTGCCAGCAGTTTGTCCGGGACAGGGTACACTGAAGCTTTCTTT.

The V call is TRBV6-1, the J call TRBJ2-7, with TRBD2 as a possible D gene (6 bases). The CDR3 length is 12 residues. CDR1 is MNHNS and CDR2 is SASEGT in the germline V gene. V was trimmed by 10 bases and J by 7 bases, leaving 17 bases between them. The CDR3 sequence: CAMSAGTGEQYF. In DNA, the CDR3 is TGTGCCATGTCCGCGGGAACGGGAGAGCAGTACTTC.

V is TRBV5-1 and J is TRBJ2-1, with D tentatively TRBD1 (5 bases). The germline V gene encodes CDR1 SGHRS and CDR2 YFSETQ. CDR3 length: 12 amino acids. V dropped 7 bases and J dropped 3 bases, with 8 bases sitting between them. Here the CDR3 reads CASAGLYNEQFF. The CDR3 region has the DNA TGCGCCAGCGCAGGGCTCTACAATGAGCAGTTCTTC.

The rearrangement joins TRBV28 to TRBJ1-5; D remains ambiguous. This CDR3 region has 16 residues. The V end lost 7 bases, the J end lost 4 bases, and 20 bases lay between the germline ends. Germline CDR1 MDHEN, CDR2 SYDVKM. CDR3 DNA sequence: TGTGCCAGCACAACCCGGGCCGTCCGGGGAAATCAGCCCCAGCATTTT. Its translation is CASTTRAVRGNQPQHF.

The chain is built from TRBV28 and TRBJ1-4, with a tentative D call TRBD1 (5 bases). Germline V lookup: CDR1 MDHEN, CDR2 SYDVKM. V lost 4 bases to trimming and J lost 8 bases, with 20 bases between them. The CDR3 is made up of 16 amino acids. DNA for the CDR3: TGTGCCAGCAGTTCCCTAGGCGGCAGGGAACAAGAAAAACTGTTTTTT. This gives the protein CASSSLGGREQEKLFF.

The chain joins TRBV21-1 to TRBJ1-2; the table gives TRBD1 as D, unverified against the DNA. TRBV21-1 is described as a pseudogene. The CDR3 spans 13 residues. The DNA of the CDR3 is TGTGCCAGCACAAGGACAGTACGCTATGGCTACACCTTC. Its protein product is CASTRTVRYGYTF.

The chain has TRBV28 and TRBJ2-1; 10 positions agree with TRBD2. This CDR3 region has 15 residues. The ends lost 6 bases at V and 4 bases at J; junction bases unmatched: 6. CDR1 and CDR2 from the germline V gene are MDHEN and SYDVKM. The CDR3 DNA reads TGTGCCAGCAGCCGGACTAGCGGAAATTACAATGAGCAGTTCTTC. The encoded protein is CASSRTSGNYNEQFF.

V is TRBV30 and J is TRBJ1-1; no clear D. This CDR3 contains 12 residues. Germline V CDR1 and CDR2: GTSNPN, SVGIG (reference sequence). Trimming stripped 4 bases from V and 10 bases from J, with 16 bases between. The CDR3 spells CAWKGPPETAFF. DNA of the CDR3: TGTGCCTGGAAAGGGCCCCCGGAAACAGCTTTCTTT.